This TCR beta chain was documented in a study of cytomegalovirus exposure and HLA in healthy donors. A multiplex PCR was run with 60 Vbeta primers and 13 Jbeta primers. Clones were sequenced by immunoSEQ multiplex PCR, and TCRdb holds only the in-frame ones, with some missing. The sample holds roughly 100,000 clones; 60% to 80% are singletons and the top ten take 6.5% to 9.5%. The CDR3 has 13 residues. Germline lookup yields CDR1 MNHEY and CDR2 SMNVEV (reference sequence). The ends were cut back, 1 base at V and 7 bases at J, with 10 bases in the middle. Sequencing was carried out using PBMCs. The V gene is TRBV27, the J gene TRBJ2-5; the D is unclear. The receptor's source is a middle-aged woman in good health and CMV-seropositive. CDR3 region: CASSLFPGRTQYF. The CDR3 nucleotides read TGTGCCAGCAGTTTATTTCCGGGTCGGACCCAGTACTTC.